The next 26 T cell receptor beta chains were all read from a single sample in a study of response to subunit inactivated influenza vaccine. TCRdb redid the calling of the RT-PCR reads with MiXCR, one entry per CDR3 protein. The sample shows about 570,000 distinct CDR3 sequences, about 11% of them seen only once. In addition, the sample was reused for a study of T cells expressing NK-cell markers. According to that study: UMI-tagged 5'RACE template switching yielded the TCR beta cDNA.

The material was PBMCs from blood, obtained on the day of vaccination. These receptors came from a man aged 45 to 65 who received an inactivated influenza vaccine.

This clonotype was detected only a few times. The germline gene is not matched at one end of the junction; a read error may be the cause. For the CDR3, the DNA is TGTGCCACCAGTCGAAGGGGCTACAACACTGAAGCTTTCTTT. It is translated as CATSRRGYNTEAFF. The chain has TRBV28 and TRBJ1-1, with a possible D match to TRBD1 (5 bases). Looked up from germline, CDR1 is MDHEN and CDR2 is SYDVKM. The CDR3 has 14 amino acids.

This clonotype has only a few counts. The chain joins TRBV20-1 to TRBJ2-2, with D unresolved. The CDR3 has 14 amino acids. With 0 bases removed from V and 6 bases from J, the gap between germline ends came to 11 bases. Germline CDR1 and CDR2: DFQATT and SNEGSKA (reference sequence). The CDR3 sequence: CSAREFPNAGELFF. The CDR3 DNA sequence: TGCAGTGCTAGAGAATTCCCAAACGCCGGGGAGCTGTTTTTT.

This clonotype has more than one count but fewer than ten. The genes are TRBV2 and TRBJ2-2, with D perhaps TRBD1 or TRBD2 (5 bases each). Trimming left V 8 bases short and J 1 base short, with 14 bases between. The germline V gene has CDR1 SNHLY and CDR2 FYNNEI. This CDR3 region has 15 residues. CDR3 DNA sequence: TGTGCCAGCGGGGACCTCACCAGGAACACCGGGGAGCTGTTTTTT. This encodes CASGDLTRNTGELFF. The variable domain in full, completed from reference TRBV2 and TRBJ2-2, reads EPEVTQTPSHQVTQMGQEVILRCVPISNHLYFYWYRQILGQKVEFLVSFYNNEISEKSEIFDDQFSVERPDGSNFTLKIRSTKLEDSAMYFCASGDLTRNTGELFFGEGSRLTVL.

CDR3 sequence reads: CSAITGTGYEQYF. The CDR3 DNA sequence: TGCAGTGCAATAACCGGGACAGGCTACGAGCAGTACTTC. V and J are TRBV20-1 and TRBJ2-7; TRBD1 matches at 8 bases. The germline CDR1 and CDR2 sequences are DFQATT and SNEGSKA (reference sequence). This CDR3 contains 13 residues. The ends lost 6 bases at V and 3 bases at J; junction bases unmatched: 7.

This clonotype appeared a few times. The chain combines TRBV28 with TRBJ2-5; D may be TRBD1 (5 bases). The germline V gene has CDR1 MDHEN and CDR2 SYDVKM. CDR3 length equals 13 residues. V was cut by 6 bases and J by 5 bases, with 13 bases left in between. CDR3 nucleotides: TGTGCCAGCAGGTCAGGGTTAAGGGAGACCCAGTACTTC. Translating gives CASRSGLRETQYF.

The chain combines TRBV20-1 with TRBJ1-1, with a weak D call TRBD1 (5 bases). The CDR3 consists of 16 residues. Germline V gene lookup returns CDR1 DFQATT and CDR2 SNEGSKA (reference sequence). Trimming shortened V by 0 bases and J by 0 bases, and 14 bases separated the two germline ends. In DNA, the CDR3 is TGCAGTGCTAGAGATCCAGACAGACCGATGAACACTGAAGCTTTCTTT. It translates to CSARDPDRPMNTEAFF.

The chain has TRBV20-1 and TRBJ2-6; D is undetermined. Germline-derived CDR1 and CDR2 are DFQATT and SNEGSKA (reference sequence). Between the trimmed V and J ends, which lost 4 bases and 2 bases, there was a span of 3 bases. CDR3 length: 12 amino acids. CDR3 coding DNA: TGCAGTGCTAAGGCTGGGGCCAACGTCCTGACTTTC. It specifies CSAKAGANVLTF.

This clonotype has a handful of counts. The chain is built from TRBV9 and TRBJ2-3, with D maybe TRBD2 (6 bases). Deletions cut 2 bases from V and 6 bases from J, with 13 bases between. The CDR3 runs 14 residues. From germline, CDR1 is SGDLS and CDR2 YYNGEE. This chain's CDR3 is CASSVLGSSDTQYF. The CDR3 region has the DNA TGTGCCAGCAGCGTCCTCGGGAGTAGCGATACGCAGTATTTT.

The J gene is TRBJ2-1, the V gene TRBV3-1; 14 bases align to TRBD2. The germline V gene has CDR1 LGHDT and CDR2 YNNKEL (reference sequence). The CDR3 length is 17 residues. After removal of 1 base from V and 7 bases from J, the junction contained 6 bases not matched to a gene. Here the CDR3 reads CASSQGQTSGGVNEQFF. CDR3 coding DNA: TGTGCCAGCAGCCAAGGGCAGACTAGCGGGGGGGTGAATGAGCAGTTCTTC.

This clonotype was seen many times. This rearrangement joins TRBV6-2 or TRBV6-3 to TRBJ1-2, with D possibly matching TRBD1 (5 bases). Between the trimmed V and J ends, which lost 6 bases and 5 bases, there was a span of 13 bases. The CDR3 extends over 13 amino acids. Germline-derived CDR1 and CDR2 are MNHEY and SVGEGT. CDR3 region: CASSNLKGYGYTF. The DNA of the CDR3 is TGTGCCAGCAGCAACCTCAAGGGGTATGGCTACACCTTC.

This clonotype was observed a few times. The chain couples TRBV29-1 to TRBJ1-2; the D gene is possibly TRBD1 (5 bases). Germline CDR1 is SQVTM and CDR2 is ANQGSEA. The CDR3 spans 13 residues. Trimming shortened V by 6 bases and J by 2 bases, and 13 bases separated the two germline ends. The CDR3 protein is CSVGIRQNYGYTF. In DNA form, the CDR3 reads TGCAGCGTCGGAATAAGACAGAACTATGGCTACACCTTC.

This clonotype was seen at least ten times. The rearrangement links TRBV12-3 or TRBV12-4 to TRBJ1-5; 8 nucleotides align to TRBD1. Trimming at V came to 6 bases and at J to 5 bases, leaving 6 bases not matched to a gene. The CDR3 is 14 amino acids. The DNA for the CDR3 is TGTGCCAGCAGAAACAGGGGGGGAGATCAGCCCCAGCATTTT. As protein: CASRNRGGDQPQHF.

The V call is TRBV6-2 or TRBV6-3, the J call TRBJ1-2; a possible D gene is TRBD1 (5 bases). The CDR3 totals 12 residues. Germline V lookup: CDR1 MNHEY, CDR2 SVGEGT. Trimming pared 7 bases from V and 7 bases from J, leaving 13 bases between. The CDR3 bases are TGTGCCAGCAATATGGGGCCTGGTGGCTACACCTTC. Amino acid sequence: CASNMGPGGYTF.

The gene calls are TRBV24-1 and TRBJ2-5; TRBD1 aligns across 8 bases. The trim removed 4 bases at V and 2 bases at J, leaving 8 bases unmatched. Per the germline V gene, CDR1 is KGHDR and CDR2 is SFDVKD. The CDR3 is 16 residues long. The CDR3 loop is CATSDRQGLLQETQYF. CDR3 DNA sequence: TGTGCCACCAGTGACAGACAGGGGCTCCTTCAAGAGACCCAGTACTTC.

This sequence joins TRBV12-3 or TRBV12-4 and TRBJ2-1; 8 positions agree with TRBD2. V trimming: 5 bases; J trimming: 5 bases; junction bases outside the gene matches: 8. The CDR3 is made up of 15 amino acids. The CDR3 coding sequence is TGTGCCAGCAGTGATGGGACTAGTTACGACAATGAGCAGTTCTTC. This codes for CASSDGTSYDNEQFF.

The V call is TRBV20-1, the J call TRBJ2-7, with 7 bases fitting TRBD2. Germline CDR1 reads DFQATT; CDR2 reads SNEGSKA (reference sequence). There are 16 residues in the CDR3. V lost 0 bases and J lost 7; bases outside the gene matches: 15. The DNA for the CDR3 is TGCAGTGCTAGAGATCTTAGAGGTGCGGGAGTGGCAGAGCAGTACTTC. It specifies CSARDLRGAGVAEQYF.

The chain employs TRBV3-1 and TRBJ2-3, with 9 nucleotides matching TRBD2. Trimming took 1 base from V and 5 from J; bases not matched to a gene: 10. CDR1 is LGHDT, CDR2 YNNKEL, per germline (reference sequence). CDR3 length: 17 amino acids. Here the CDR3 DNA reads TGTGCCAGCAGCCAAGGGCGGCTAGCGGGATTGATAGATACGCAGTATTTT. Its translation is CASSQGRLAGLIDTQYF.

The chain has TRBV13 and TRBJ1-2; no clear D. The V end was cut by 1 base, the J end by 1 base, with 10 bases between. Germline lookup yields CDR1 PRHDT and CDR2 FYEKMQ (reference sequence). The length of the CDR3 is 15 residues. The CDR3 region has the DNA TGTGCCAGCAGCTTAGTGACGGACGGTAACTATGGCTACACCTTC. It is translated as CASSLVTDGNYGYTF.

V gene TRBV12-3 or TRBV12-4 combines with J gene TRBJ1-5; D not resolved. The CDR3 is 17 amino acids. V was pared by 2 bases and J by 3 bases, with 17 bases between. CDR3 nucleotide sequence: TGTGCCAGCAGTTTAAGTTCGGGTCCGATGAACAATCAGCCCCAGCATTTT. Residues: CASSLSSGPMNNQPQHF.

The chain is built from TRBV5-1 and TRBJ1-4; D may be TRBD1 (6 bases). The germline CDR1 and CDR2 sequences are SGHRS and YFSETQ. Trimming left V 5 bases short and J 0 bases short, with 14 bases between. This CDR3 comprises 16 residues. Here the CDR3 reads CASRSGTLATNEKLFF. The CDR3 DNA reads TGCGCCAGCAGATCCGGGACACTCGCAACTAATGAAAAACTGTTTTTT.

J is TRBJ2-7 and V is TRBV28; 12 bases are shared with TRBD2. The CDR3 consists of 15 residues. CDR1 MDHEN and CDR2 SYDVKM come from the germline V gene. Trimming cost V 6 bases and J 3 bases; bases outside gene matches: 6. The CDR3: CASSRLAGAVYEQYF. The CDR3 nucleotides are TGTGCCAGCAGCCGACTAGCGGGAGCGGTCTACGAGCAGTACTTC. The complete variable domain, with remaining parts taken from reference TRBV28 and TRBJ2-7, reads DVKVTQSSRYLVKRTGEKVFLECVQDMDHENMFWYRQDPGLGLRLIYFSYDVKMKEKGDIPEGYSVSREKKERFSLILESASTNQTSMYLCASSRLAGAVYEQYFGPGTRLTVT.

V gene TRBV10-3 combines with J gene TRBJ2-1, with a weak D call TRBD2 (6 bases). This CDR3 is built from 14 residues. V was clipped by 3 bases and J by 2 bases, with 8 bases between them. The germline V gene encodes CDR1 ENHRY and CDR2 SYGVKD. As DNA, the CDR3 is TGTGCCATCAGTGATCCTAGCGCCTACAATGAGCAGTTCTTC. Protein sequence: CAISDPSAYNEQFF.

This chain connects TRBV6-1 to TRBJ1-1; D unclear. The CDR3 spans 12 residues. Germline V gives CDR1 MNHNS, CDR2 SASEGT. Between the trimmed V and J ends, which lost 0 bases and 10 bases, there was a span of 9 bases. As DNA, the CDR3 is TGTGCCAGCAGTGAAGCGGGGAGGGTAGCTTTCTTT. Translating gives CASSEAGRVAFF.

This clonotype has a count of ten or more. V is TRBV28 and J is TRBJ2-1; tentatively, D is TRBD1 (5 bases). V lost 5 bases to trimming and J lost 8 bases, with 13 bases between them. Germline loops: CDR1 MDHEN, CDR2 SYDVKM. There are 13 residues in the CDR3. The CDR3 sequence: CASSPPDIYEQFF. The CDR3 coding sequence is TGTGCCAGCAGTCCCCCGGACATTTATGAGCAGTTCTTC.

The V call is TRBV30, the J call TRBJ1-5; D call uncertain. From germline, CDR1 is GTSNPN and CDR2 SVGIG (reference sequence). V dropped 2 bases and J dropped 3 bases, with 8 bases sitting between them. The CDR3 totals 13 residues. CDR3 coding DNA: TGTGCCTGGAGTTTTCAGATCAATCAGCCCCAGCATTTT. The encoded protein is CAWSFQINQPQHF. Based on the CDR3 plus reference TRBV30 and TRBJ1-5, the full variable domain is SQTIHQWPATLVQPVGSPLSLECTVEGTSNPNLYWYRQAAGRGLQLLFYSVGIGQISSEVPQNLSASRPQDRQFILSSKKLLLSDSGFYLCAWSFQINQPQHFGDGTRLSIL.

This clonotype was counted many times. The chain uses TRBV6-6 and TRBJ1-5, with D perhaps TRBD1 (5 bases). Germline CDR1 is MNHNY and CDR2 is SVGAGI (reference sequence). V shed 3 bases and J shed 6 bases, with 30 bases lying between them. This CDR3 spans 20 amino acids. The CDR3 spells CASSYRYEFWVSGTSQPQHF. CDR3 nucleotide sequence: TGTGCCAGCAGTTATCGTTATGAATTTTGGGTCTCCGGGACTAGTCAGCCCCAGCATTTT.